A selection of T cell receptor beta chains follows, all from one sample in a study of control samples from healthy donors and cancer patients. The protocol was immunoSEQ multiplex PCR, while the TCRdb copy is restricted to in-frame clones and leaves out a portion. The sample lists 100,000 to 150,000 clones, roughly 84% occurring once. Sequenced input: blood. The receptors originated from a man aged 18 to 29 in good health. Both conserved end residues are part of each CDR3. Each record gives: clone size, V gene, J gene, D gene, CDR3 DNA, CDR3 protein. D genes are given only for firm matches. Clone size, where shown, is once, few, many, or a class for clones that have expanded.

NA	TRBV27	TRBJ1-5	NA	TGTGCCAGCAGTTTTGGTGGAAATCAGCCCCAGCATTTT	CASSFGGNQPQHF
NA	TRBV11-2	TRBJ1-1	NA	TGTGCCAGCAGCCTTACCCCATCTTATGAAGCTTTCTTT	CASSLTPSYEAFF
once	TRBV7-2	TRBJ1-2	TRBD1	TGTGCCAGCAGCTTATACAGGGGAACTAACTATGGCTACACCTTC	CASSLYRGTNYGYTF
NA	TRBV5-4	TRBJ1-1	NA	TGTGCCAGCAGCCCTACCGGTCATCTGAACACTGAAGCTTTCTTT	CASSPTGHLNTEAFF
NA	TRBV19	TRBJ2-7	TRBD1	TGTGCCAGTAGTCTTCCGGGACAGGGAAGGTACGAGCAGTACTTC	CASSLPGQGRYEQYF
once	TRBV27	TRBJ1-5	NA	TGTGCCAGCAGTTTAATGATGACAGCCGTTAATCAGCCCCAGCATTTT	CASSLMMTAVNQPQHF
NA	TRBV24-1	TRBJ2-7	NA	TGTGCCACCAGTGATTTAGATTACAGGGCTGTAACCCTCTACGAGCAGTACTTC	CATSDLDYRAVTLYEQYF
few	TRBV4-1	TRBJ1-5	NA	TGCGCCAGCAGCCAAGATCGGGCGGGTCGCAATCAGCCCCAGCATTTT	CASSQDRAGRNQPQHF
NA	TRBV20-1	TRBJ1-2	TRBD1	TGCAGTGCTAGTTTTCCAGGGGGCAACTATGGCTACACCTTC	CSASFPGGNYGYTF
NA	TRBV5-1	TRBJ2-2	NA	TGCGCCAGCAGCTTGAGTGGAAGCACCGGGGAGCTGTTTTTT	CASSLSGSTGELFF
NA	TRBV9	TRBJ2-1	TRBD2	TGTGCCAGCAGCGTAGTTAGCGGGCCGAAGGGGGAGCAGTTCTTC	CASSVVSGPKGEQFF
few	TRBV4-3	TRBJ2-3	NA	TGCGCCAGCAGCCAGGGACTGGGCACAGATACGCAGTATTTT	CASSQGLGTDTQYF
NA	TRBV3-1/TRBV3-2	TRBJ1-6	NA	TGTGCCAGCAGCCGTGTCGACCCTATTAATTCACCCCTCCACTTT	CASSRVDPINSPLHF
NA	TRBV28	TRBJ2-1	NA	TGTGCCAGCAGTCCCAGGGCGAATGAGCAGTTCTTC	CASSPRANEQFF
NA	TRBV6-5	TRBJ2-4	TRBD2	TGTGCCAGCAGTTACCGGGGGGGAGAAAACATTCAGTACTTC	CASSYRGGENIQYF
NA	TRBV18	TRBJ1-4	NA	TGTGCCAGCTCACCGGAAGCCGCAGAAAAACTGTTTTTT	CASSPEAAEKLFF
NA	TRBV30	TRBJ2-1	TRBD2	TGTGCCTGGAAGGTTCGGACTAGCGGGTTAGGGGGCAATGAGCAGTTCTTC	CAWKVRTSGLGGNEQFF
NA	TRBV28	TRBJ2-1	TRBD2	TGTGCCAGCAGTCGACTAGCGGGATCTAACTCCTACAATGAGCAGTTCTTC	CASSRLAGSNSYNEQFF
NA	TRBV27	TRBJ2-7	NA	TGTGCCAGCAGTTCCTTCTCCTACGAGCAGTACTTC	CASSSFSYEQYF
once	TRBV9	TRBJ1-2	NA	TGTGCCAGCCCATGGGGGGTCAACTATGGCTACACCTTC	CASPWGVNYGYTF
NA	TRBV5-1	TRBJ1-2	TRBD1	TGCGCCAGCAGCACAACCTGGGGACAGCTAAACTATGGCTACACCTTC	CASSTTWGQLNYGYTF
NA	TRBV27	TRBJ2-3	NA	TGTGCCAGCAGTTTATCGAATTTCTATGATACGCAGTATTTT	CASSLSNFYDTQYF
NA	TRBV19	TRBJ2-5	NA	TGTGCCAGTAGTATACCCGGGAGAAAGACCCAGTACTTC	CASSIPGRKTQYF
NA	TRBV7-2	TRBJ1-2	NA	TGTGCCAGCAGTTTAAAGGTCGGCAAGGGGAGCTATGGCTACACCTTC	CASSLKVGKGSYGYTF
NA	TRBV11-3	TRBJ2-3	NA	TGTGCCAGCAGCAACAGAGACGCTAGCACAGATACGCAGTATTTT	CASSNRDASTDTQYF
NA	TRBV5-1	TRBJ2-1	TRBD1	TGCGCCAGCAGCCCCGGGACAGGGGGGGTCGATGAGCAGTTCTTC	CASSPGTGGVDEQFF
once	TRBV27	TRBJ2-7	TRBD1	TGTGCCAGCAGTTTCGGGACAGGGACCTACGAGCAGTACTTC	CASSFGTGTYEQYF
once	TRBV14	TRBJ2-1	NA	TGTGCCAGCAGCTTTACGGGGGTCCCCTACAATGAGCAGTTCTTC	CASSFTGVPYNEQFF
NA	TRBV10-3	TRBJ1-2	NA	TGTGCCATCAGTGACGGTCCAGGAGGATATGGCTACACCTTC	CAISDGPGGYGYTF
NA	TRBV4-1	TRBJ1-1	NA	TGCGCCAGCAGAGGGCCAGCCCAGAACACTGAAGCTTTCTTT	CASRGPAQNTEAFF
NA	TRBV5-1	TRBJ1-2	TRBD1	TGCGCCAGCAGTCCCGGACAGGACGATGGGTATGGCTACACCTTC	CASSPGQDDGYGYTF
NA	TRBV29-1	TRBJ2-3	NA	TGCAGCGTAGACGGACTCGACTCAGATACGCAGTATTTT	CSVDGLDSDTQYF
NA	TRBV7-9	TRBJ2-5	NA	TGTGCCAGCAGCTTAGTTCTAGGACAAGAGACCCAGTACTTC	CASSLVLGQETQYF
once	TRBV6-5	TRBJ1-1	NA	TGTGCCAGCAGCCGACCCGGGGGGGCTGGTGAAGCTTTCTTT	CASSRPGGAGEAFF
NA	TRBV25-1	TRBJ1-1	NA	TGTGCCAGCAGTGAACCGGGGGCGAACACTGAAGCTTTCTTT	CASSEPGANTEAFF
NA	TRBV7-2	TRBJ2-2	TRBD2	TGTGCCAGCCGGCGGCTAGCGGGAGCCGGGGAGCTGTTTTTT	CASRRLAGAGELFF
few	TRBV9	TRBJ1-1	NA	TGTGCCAGCACCAAGTTGATGAACACTGAAGCTTTCTTT	CASTKLMNTEAFF
NA	TRBV29-1	TRBJ1-1	NA	TGCAGTGGTCTAGAGTGGAACACTGAAGCTTTCTTT	CSGLEWNTEAFF
NA	TRBV11-2	TRBJ1-6	NA	TGTGCCAGCAGCTTATCAGGGTTGGGGAATTCACCCCTCCACTTT	CASSLSGLGNSPLHF